This TCR beta chain derives from a study of blood T cell repertoires in COVID-19. Study summary: Sites across the United States, Italy and Spain contributed samples from acute and convalescent COVID-19.

Germline assignment: CDR1 SGHTA and CDR2 FQGTGA. The CDR3 contains 14 residues. V was trimmed by 5 bases and J by 4 bases, leaving 14 bases between them. In the authors' workflow: Researchers report that nucleated cell counts were estimated from reference gene primer amplification. Clones were read by immunoSEQ multiplex PCR, and TCRdb kept only the in-frame ones, dropping some. V and J calls and clone size are copied from that table; D and trimming were computed from the DNA. The sample holds around 170,000 clones; roughly 90% are singletons and the top ten take 2.5% to 3.5%. The material sequenced was peripheral blood. V is TRBV7-3 and J is TRBJ2-5, with a tentative D call TRBD2 (5 bases). This receptor was taken from a man between 60 and 70 years old with acute or convalescent COVID-19. The CDR3 protein is CASSPGLVPETQYF. Here the CDR3 DNA reads TGTGCCAGCAGCCCTGGACTGGTCCCAGAGACCCAGTACTTC.